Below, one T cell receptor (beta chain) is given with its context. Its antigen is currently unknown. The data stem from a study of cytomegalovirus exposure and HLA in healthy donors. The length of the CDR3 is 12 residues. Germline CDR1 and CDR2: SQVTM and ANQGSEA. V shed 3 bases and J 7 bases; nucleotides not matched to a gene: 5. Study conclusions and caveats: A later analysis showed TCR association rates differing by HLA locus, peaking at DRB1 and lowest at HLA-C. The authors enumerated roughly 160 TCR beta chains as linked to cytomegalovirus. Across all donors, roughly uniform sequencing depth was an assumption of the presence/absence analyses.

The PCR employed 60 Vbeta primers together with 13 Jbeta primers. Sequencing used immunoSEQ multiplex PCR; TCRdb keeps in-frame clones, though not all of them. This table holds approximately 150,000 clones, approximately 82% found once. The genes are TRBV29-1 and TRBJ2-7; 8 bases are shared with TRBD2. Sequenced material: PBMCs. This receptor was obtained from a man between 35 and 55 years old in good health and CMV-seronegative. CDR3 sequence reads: CSVDAGGGEQYF. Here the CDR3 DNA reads TGCAGCGTTGACGCGGGGGGCGGGGAGCAGTACTTC.